This entry describes one T cell receptor (beta chain). What it binds is not known. The data are from a study of cytomegalovirus exposure and HLA in healthy donors. PCR amplification relied on 60 Vbeta primers (plus 13 Jbeta primers). Only in-frame clones appear in the TCRdb table, and some are missing; sequencing was by immunoSEQ multiplex PCR. This sample's table has around 190,000 clones. Overall study results and limits: Among immune exposure information, only CMV serostatus was available.

After removal of 1 base from V and 1 base from J, the junction contained 12 bases not matched to a gene. This CDR3 comprises 20 residues. Looked up from germline, CDR1 is SGHRS and CDR2 is YFSETQ. Sequencing input: PBMCs. The sequence came from a woman in her 30s in good health and CMV-seropositive. The chain is built from TRBV5-1 and TRBJ2-1; 12 bases are shared with TRBD2. CDR3 DNA sequence: TGCGCCAGCAGCTTGCCTCCCCTGACTAGCGGGGGCCTATCCTACAATGAGCAGTTCTTC. The encoded protein is CASSLPPLTSGGLSYNEQFF. Using reference TRBV5-1 and TRBJ2-1 for the parts outside the CDR3, the full variable domain is KAGVTQTPRYLIKTRGQQVTLSCSPISGHRSVSWYQQTPGQGLQFLFEYFSETQRNKGNFPGRFSGRQFSNSRSEMNVSTLELGDSALYLCASSLPPLTSGGLSYNEQFFGPGTRLTVL.